The next 27 T cell receptor beta chains were all read from a single sample in a study of shared clonotypes between healthy human individuals. The data were produced by immunoSEQ multiplex PCR, yet TCRdb's version contains in-frame clones alone and is incomplete. The sample lists 1.5 million to 2.5 million clones; roughly 95% were seen once. Naive CD8 cells comprised CD45RO-negative, CCR7-positively selected cells, excluding terminally differentiated effector memory CD45RA+ cells. Sequencing was performed on naive CD8+ T cells sorted from blood. Source of these receptors: a man in his late teens or twenties in good health.

The gene calls are TRBV5-6 and TRBJ2-7, with 10 nucleotides matching TRBD2. The trim removed 4 bases at V and 2 bases at J, leaving 3 bases unmatched. The CDR3 is 14 residues long. In germline, CDR1 is SGHDT, CDR2 YYEEEE. The CDR3 sequence is CASSVSGRAYEQYF. The CDR3 DNA follows: TGTGCCAGCAGCGTCAGCGGGAGGGCCTACGAGCAGTACTTC.

The V call is TRBV5-4, the J call TRBJ2-2; D call uncertain. The CDR3 sequence is 16 residues long. V lost 0 bases and J 0 bases, leaving 9 bases between the germline ends. Germline CDR1 is SGHNT and CDR2 is YYREEE (reference sequence). The CDR3 sequence is CASSLGSGSNTGELFF. The CDR3 nucleotides are TGTGCCAGCAGCTTGGGGTCAGGATCGAACACCGGGGAGCTGTTTTTT. Complete variable domain (other parts from reference TRBV5-4 and TRBJ2-2): ETGVTQSPTHLIKTRGQQVTLRCSSQSGHNTVSWYQQALGQGPQFIFQYYREEENGRGNFPPRFSGLQFPNYSSELNVNALELDDSALYLCASSLGSGSNTGELFFGEGSRLTVL.

The chain recombines TRBV28 with TRBJ1-2; unclear D gene. The V gene lost 5 bases and the J gene lost 1 base, with 17 bases spanning the gap. Germline V CDR1 and CDR2: MDHEN, SYDVKM. There are 16 residues in the CDR3. The CDR3 DNA reads as TGTGCCAGCAGTGCCTATCAACAAGCTTTTAACTATGGCTACACCTTC. Translated, it gives CASSAYQQAFNYGYTF.

The chain has TRBV13 and TRBJ2-3, with 7 bases aligning to TRBD1. Germline CDR1 reads PRHDT; CDR2 reads FYEKMQ (reference sequence). V lost 3 bases and J lost 5; bases outside the gene matches: 5. The CDR3 length is 14 residues. CDR3 DNA sequence: TGTGCCAGCAGCTTTGACAGGGCGGGAGATACGCAGTATTTT. Its translation is CASSFDRAGDTQYF.

This clone was found once. The rearrangement joins TRBV2 to TRBJ2-3, with 10 bases matching TRBD2. The length of the CDR3 is 18 residues. The ends lost 2 bases at V and 4 bases at J; junction bases unmatched: 12. The germline V gene encodes CDR1 SNHLY and CDR2 FYNNEI. CDR3 residues: CASSEMAHTSGVSDTQYF. In DNA form, the CDR3 reads TGTGCCAGCAGTGAAATGGCGCACACTAGCGGGGTTTCAGATACGCAGTATTTT. Full variable domain (missing parts from reference TRBV2 and TRBJ2-3): EPEVTQTPSHQVTQMGQEVILRCVPISNHLYFYWYRQILGQKVEFLVSFYNNEISEKSEIFDDQFSVERPDGSNFTLKIRSTKLEDSAMYFCASSEMAHTSGVSDTQYFGPGTRLTVL.

This clone has a single count. The CDR3 is CASSPPDRANEQFF. For the CDR3, the DNA is TGTGCCAGCAGCCCACCGGACAGGGCGAATGAGCAGTTCTTC. This rearrangement joins TRBV7-9 to TRBJ2-1, with 8 positions matching TRBD1. The length of the CDR3 is 14 residues. With 5 bases clipped from V and 7 bases from J, the junction kept 7 bases outside the gene matches. Germline V lookup: CDR1 SEHNR, CDR2 FQNEAQ (reference sequence).

V and J are TRBV2 and TRBJ2-7; D not certain. The CDR3 has 12 residues. Germline V CDR1 and CDR2: SNHLY, FYNNEI. V lost 6 bases and J 1 base, leaving 7 bases between the germline ends. Here the CDR3 DNA reads TGTGCCAGCAGGCACCCGTCCTACGAGCAGTACTTC. The encoded protein is CASRHPSYEQYF.

The J gene is TRBJ1-2, the V gene TRBV2, with a possible D match to TRBD1 (5 bases). The CDR3 is made up of 14 amino acids. With 1 base removed from V and 4 bases from J, the gap between germline ends came to 10 bases. Germline V gene data show CDR1 as SNHLY and CDR2 as FYNNEI. CDR3 residues: CASSEGGDLYGYTF. CDR3 in DNA: TGTGCCAGCAGTGAAGGCGGGGACCTCTATGGCTACACCTTC. Based on the CDR3 plus reference TRBV2 and TRBJ1-2, the full variable domain is EPEVTQTPSHQVTQMGQEVILRCVPISNHLYFYWYRQILGQKVEFLVSFYNNEISEKSEIFDDQFSVERPDGSNFTLKIRSTKLEDSAMYFCASSEGGDLYGYTFGSGTRLTVV.

As to this clone: The same CDR3 is also encoded by other DNA sequences in this sample. The V gene is TRBV5-6, the J gene TRBJ2-5; D unresolved. V lost 5 bases and J lost 1, with 9 bases in between. This CDR3 spans 13 amino acids. From germline, CDR1 is SGHDT and CDR2 YYEEEE. In DNA form, the CDR3 reads TGTGCCAGCAGTCTGGGGTCCCAAGAGACCCAGTACTTC. It specifies CASSLGSQETQYF.

This chain joins TRBV6-5 and TRBJ2-7; D unresolved. The CDR3 runs 12 residues. The V and J ends lost 2 bases and 5 bases respectively, with 7 bases between them. CDR1 is MNHEY and CDR2 is SVGAGI in the germline V gene. DNA of the CDR3: TGTGCCAGCAGTTACCCCCCTGACGAGCAGTACTTC. It specifies CASSYPPDEQYF.

The chain combines TRBV27 with TRBJ2-7, with D possibly being TRBD1 (6 bases). Germline loops: CDR1 MNHEY, CDR2 SMNVEV (reference sequence). This CDR3 has 15 amino acids. The V and J ends lost 5 bases and 0 bases respectively, with 14 bases between them. This chain's CDR3 is CASSTRGLGSYEQYF. The CDR3 coding sequence is TGTGCCAGCAGTACCAGGGGTCTTGGCTCCTACGAGCAGTACTTC.

The gene calls are TRBV9 and TRBJ2-3; the D is unclear. Trimming removed 4 bases from V and 3 bases from J, with 12 bases in between. Looked up from germline, CDR1 is SGDLS and CDR2 is YYNGEE. This CDR3 has 14 residues. The CDR3 loop reads CASSSRWGTDTQYF. Written as DNA, the CDR3 is TGTGCCAGCAGCTCACGATGGGGAACAGATACGCAGTATTTT.

The V and J genes are TRBV6-6 and TRBJ2-7, with D possibly being TRBD2 (6 bases). The germline V gene encodes CDR1 MNHNY and CDR2 SVGAGI (reference sequence). The CDR3 contains 13 residues. Trimming stripped 5 bases from V and 3 bases from J, with 11 bases between. CDR3 loop: CASSQIGSYEQYF. The CDR3 DNA follows: TGTGCCAGCAGTCAAATCGGGAGCTACGAGCAGTACTTC.

About this clone itself: Other DNA sequences from this sample encode an identical CDR3 as well. The chain couples TRBV27 to TRBJ1-3; a possible D gene is TRBD1 (5 bases). The germline gives CDR1 MNHEY, CDR2 SMNVEV (reference sequence). The CDR3 totals 15 residues. V lost 1 base, J lost 1 base, and 8 bases lay in between. The CDR3 here is CASSLLGGSGNTIYF. The CDR3, as DNA: TGTGCCAGCAGTTTATTGGGGGGATCTGGAAACACCATATATTTT.

The rearrangement joins TRBV7-9 to TRBJ1-2, with 8 bases that match TRBD1. The CDR3 length is 15 residues. V shed 4 bases and J 6 bases; nucleotides not matched to a gene: 10. The germline CDR1 and CDR2 sequences are SEHNR and FQNEAQ (reference sequence). Here the CDR3 reads CASSSQTGEFDGYTF. The CDR3 DNA sequence: TGTGCCAGCAGCTCCCAGACAGGGGAGTTTGATGGCTACACCTTC.

In nucleotides, the CDR3 is TGTGCCAGCAGCCCTTTGGGAGGCAACAAAAACATTCAGTACTTC. Amino acids: CASSPLGGNKNIQYF. The J gene is TRBJ2-4, the V gene TRBV7-2, with D possibly being TRBD2 (6 bases). The germline V gene encodes CDR1 SGHTA and CDR2 FQGNSA. This CDR3 has 15 residues. Trimming cost V 5 bases and J 3 bases, with 14 bases left between them.

Here the CDR3 reads CASSDLSRRLSYEQYF. For the CDR3, the DNA is TGTGCCAGCAGCGACCTCTCCCGGCGCCTCTCCTACGAGCAGTACTTC. V is TRBV27 and J is TRBJ2-7; no clear D. Trimming left V 6 bases short and J 0 bases short, with 18 bases between. Germline V CDR1 and CDR2: MNHEY, SMNVEV (reference sequence). This CDR3 is 16 amino acids long.

V is TRBV2 and J is TRBJ1-4; D is possibly TRBD1 (5 bases). The CDR3 covers 14 residues. CDR1 and CDR2 from the germline V gene are SNHLY and FYNNEI. V was clipped by 3 bases and J by 2 bases, with 7 bases between them. Here the CDR3 reads CASSDRVTNEKLFF. For the CDR3, the DNA is TGTGCCAGCAGTGACAGGGTGACTAATGAAAAACTGTTTTTT. Full variable domain (outside the CDR3, taken from reference TRBV2 and TRBJ1-4): EPEVTQTPSHQVTQMGQEVILRCVPISNHLYFYWYRQILGQKVEFLVSFYNNEISEKSEIFDDQFSVERPDGSNFTLKIRSTKLEDSAMYFCASSDRVTNEKLFFGSGTQLSVL.

The rearrangement joins TRBV7-2 to TRBJ1-1, with TRBD1 matching 7 bases. Germline V gene data show CDR1 as SGHTA and CDR2 as FQGNSA. J gave up 5 bases and V 0 bases, and 3 bases lay outside the gene matches. The CDR3 loop spans 14 amino acids. The CDR3 DNA reads as TGTGCCAGCAGCTTAGCAGGGGGCGGTACTGAAGCTTTCTTT. Protein sequence: CASSLAGGGTEAFF.

This clone has just one count. The chain uses TRBV13 and TRBJ2-1; TRBD2 is a possible D gene (6 bases). The CDR3 consists of 13 residues. Trimming shortened V by 3 bases and J by 6 bases, and 9 bases separated the two germline ends. CDR1 is PRHDT and CDR2 is FYEKMQ in the germline V gene (reference sequence). Here the CDR3 DNA reads TGTGCCAGCAGCTTCGGACTAATCAATGAGCAGTTCTTC. This sequence encodes CASSFGLINEQFF.

The chain links TRBV7-9 to TRBJ1-1, with a tentative D call TRBD1 (5 bases). The CDR3 is 17 residues long. Germline loops: CDR1 SEHNR, CDR2 FQNEAQ (reference sequence). With 4 bases removed from V and 1 base from J, the gap between germline ends came to 19 bases. The CDR3 region is CASSSPGPMDQNTEAFF. CDR3 sequence (DNA): TGTGCCAGCAGCTCCCCGGGACCCATGGACCAGAACACTGAAGCTTTCTTT.

The chain has TRBV5-6 and TRBJ1-5; 7 bases fit TRBD1. Trimming at V came to 4 bases and at J to 13 bases, leaving 8 bases not matched to a gene. CDR3 length equals 12 residues. Germline V lookup: CDR1 SGHDT, CDR2 YYEEEE. Written as DNA, the CDR3 is TGTGCCAGCAGCCGGGACAGCGTTGAACAGCATTTT. Its translation: CASSRDSVEQHF.

V and J are TRBV6-4 and TRBJ1-2; D possibly corresponds to TRBD1 (5 bases). V dropped 8 bases and J dropped 3 bases, with 16 bases sitting between them. CDR3 length equals 14 residues. Per germline, CDR1 MRHNA and CDR2 SNTAGT. Here the CDR3 DNA reads TGTGCCAGCGTTGTAGGACACTTGTACTATGGCTACACCTTC. Translation gives CASVVGHLYYGYTF.

The rearrangement links TRBV29-1 to TRBJ2-1, with D possibly TRBD2 on 5 matching bases. This CDR3 has 15 amino acids. V was shortened by 2 bases and J by 5 bases, with 16 bases between the two germline ends. Germline V gene lookup returns CDR1 SQVTM and CDR2 ANQGSEA. This CDR3 reads CSVERRPASDNEQFF. CDR3 bases: TGCAGCGTTGAAAGGAGGCCCGCCTCGGACAATGAGCAGTTCTTC.

V is TRBV28 and J is TRBJ2-2; a possible D gene is TRBD1 (6 bases). CDR3 length: 14 residues. CDR1 is MDHEN and CDR2 is SYDVKM in the germline V gene. Between the trimmed V and J ends, which lost 2 bases and 4 bases, there was a span of 8 bases. DNA of the CDR3: TGTGCCAGCAGTTTAACAGGGATCACCGGGGAGCTGTTTTTT. This translates into CASSLTGITGELFF.

In regard to this clone: The sample contains more than one DNA sequence encoding this CDR3. The chain couples TRBV27 to TRBJ2-7; 7 bases map to TRBD1. The J segment lost 5 bases and the V segment lost 1 base, leaving 2 bases of the junction unmatched. The CDR3 has 13 residues. Germline CDR1 MNHEY, CDR2 SMNVEV (reference sequence). This CDR3 reads CASSLLGGNEQYF. The CDR3 DNA is TGTGCCAGCAGTTTATTAGGGGGCAACGAGCAGTACTTC.

The CDR3, as DNA: TGTGCCTGGGGTCCCCTAGCGTTCCAAGAGACCCAGTACTTC. Its translation is CAWGPLAFQETQYF. V and J are TRBV30 and TRBJ2-5, with D possibly matching TRBD2 (6 bases). CDR1 and CDR2 from the germline V gene are GTSNPN and SVGIG (reference sequence). The CDR3 contains 14 residues. Trimming cost V 5 bases and J 1 base, with 14 bases left between them.